This T cell receptor beta chain was sequenced in a study of cytotoxic CD8 clonotypes in ibrutinib-treated CLL. Study-level information: Following a median approximately twelve months of treatment, with a range of 6 to 36, response samples were taken. The study recorded mean values of approximately 260,000 productive templates and approximately 90,000 productive rearrangements per sample. General study findings and limits: Clonality went up at ibrutinib response and then declined back toward baseline at progression.

Clones were read by immunoSEQ multiplex PCR, and TCRdb kept only the in-frame ones, dropping some. The sample contains 110,000 to 150,000 clones, around 76% of which appear only once. A remark on this clone: Its matching antigen is unknown.

PBMCs were cryopreserved, and 1.5 to 2.5 micrograms of genomic DNA from them went into TCR beta libraries. CDR1 MDHEN and CDR2 SYDVKM come from the germline V gene. V was clipped by 4 bases and J by 0 bases, with 9 bases between them. The CDR3 runs to 14 residues. This receptor was taken from a human donor with chronic lymphocytic leukemia. Material: PBMCs, obtained after 24 months of ibrutinib treatment. V is TRBV28 and J is TRBJ2-5, with D possibly TRBD1 on 6 matching bases. In nucleotides, the CDR3 is TGTGCCAGCAGTTCAGGACAGAACCAAGAGACCCAGTACTTC. This translates into CASSSGQNQETQYF.